This T cell receptor (beta chain) was recovered during a study of T cell repertoires in cytomegalovirus infection. The overall study: CMV infection and matching HLA type were both indicated by public TCR beta signatures. Points from the study as a whole: Ex vivo, HLA-C-restricted CMV-specific TCR beta clonotypes prevailed over the rest of the response. There were carriers of CMV plus the relevant HLA, and cumulative public TCR beta family frequency identified them.

As regards this clonotype: Its specificity is not known. The germline gene is not matched at one end of the junction; a read error may be the cause.

Per the germline V gene, CDR1 is MDHEN and CDR2 is SYDVKM. There are 13 residues in the CDR3. TCRdb analysed the reads with MiXCR anew, one entry per CDR3 protein. Found here are just under 300,000 distinct CDR3 sequences, around 9.6% of them singletons; the top ten hold around 2.5%. The chain links TRBV28 to TRBJ1-1, with D hard to call. Sequencing input: PBMCs. This TCR derives from a human donor in good health (CMV status not recorded). Some clones in this sample may be carry-over from other donors' samples. CDR3 amino acids: CASSIGRLEGAFF. The CDR3 region has the DNA TGTGCTAGCAGCATAGGACGACTTGAGGGAGCTTTCTTT. The full variable domain, its missing parts supplied by reference TRBV28 and TRBJ1-1, is DVKVTQSSRYLVKRTGEKVFLECVQDMDHENMFWYRQDPGLGLRLIYFSYDVKMKEKGDIPEGYSVSREKKERFSLILESASTNQTSMYLCASSIGRLEGAFFGQGTRLTVV.